This section outlines one T cell receptor (beta chain) sequence together with its context. What it recognizes is unknown. These data originate in a study of vaccination effects on CD4 cells after COVID-19. In the study overall: Participants each got two BNT162b2 or mRNA-1273 vaccine doses. Study-wide findings and caveats: By a late point after vaccination, infection- and vaccine-induced clones had shrunk markedly through clonal contraction. Only 1 of 255 vaccine-induced clones from healthy vaccinees cross-reacted with common cold coronaviruses.

In the ViraFEST assay, antigen-specific CD4+ clonotypes were identified by expansion after peptide-pool stimulation. Following a 10-day culture, CD4+ T cells were purified. All vaccine recipients tested negative for nucleocapsid antibodies and had never contracted SARS-CoV-2 infection. On day 3 and again on day 7, half the medium was replaced with IL-2 medium. Method: immunoSEQ multiplex PCR; TCRdb's copy keeps in-frame clones and lacks some. The data contain 65,000 to 90,000 clones, around 76% of them singletons. V shed 1 base, J shed 2 bases, and the junction held 5 bases outside the gene matches. CDR1 is LGHNT, CDR2 FRNRAP, per germline. The CDR3 contains 16 residues.

The chain links TRBV12-5 to TRBJ2-3, with 8 positions matching TRBD2. This TCR came from a human donor who received a COVID-19 vaccine. The material sequenced was CD4+ T cells from PBMCs cultured with SARS-CoV-2 spike peptides, taken before COVID-19 vaccination. In DNA, the CDR3 is TGTGCTAGTGGTTTGGGTCTAGCGGGTTTCACAGATACGCAGTATTTT. Encoded protein: CASGLGLAGFTDTQYF.